These 9 T cell receptor beta chains were sequenced from one sample in a study of blood T cell repertoires in COVID-19. Here immunoSEQ multiplex PCR was the method, and the copy in TCRdb shows in-frame clones only, minus some. The table shows under 250,000 clones, with approximately 82% occurring only once. Input material: peripheral blood. These receptor sequences come from a woman aged 50 to 65 with acute or convalescent COVID-19.

V usage is TRBV5-4 and J usage is TRBJ2-1; D gene uncertain. Germline assignment: CDR1 SGHNT and CDR2 YYREEE (reference sequence). V dropped 4 bases and J dropped 0 bases, with 5 bases sitting between them. This CDR3 comprises 13 residues. This chain's CDR3 is CASSTGSYNEQFF. The CDR3 DNA is TGTGCCAGCAGCACCGGCTCCTACAATGAGCAGTTCTTC.

This CDR3 reads CASSQAVEDTQYF. Written as DNA, the CDR3 is TGTGCCAGCAGCCAAGCGGTCGAAGATACGCAGTATTTT. This sequence joins TRBV3-1 (or the pseudogene TRBV3-2) and TRBJ2-3; no reliable D call. The CDR3 extends over 13 amino acids. Germline V gene data show CDR1 as LGHDT and CDR2 as YNNKEL (reference sequence). The ends were cut back, 1 base at V and 5 bases at J, with 7 bases in the middle.

The J gene is TRBJ2-1, the V gene TRBV27; tentatively, D is TRBD1 (5 bases). V dropped 3 bases and J dropped 2 bases, with 11 bases sitting between them. The length of the CDR3 is 15 residues. Germline V gene sequence: CDR1 MNHEY, CDR2 SMNVEV (reference sequence). The chain's CDR3 is CASSLGRVAYNEQFF. In DNA, the CDR3 is TGTGCCAGCAGTTTGGGCAGGGTCGCCTACAATGAGCAGTTCTTC.

The J gene is TRBJ2-3, the V gene TRBV6-5; TRBD1 is a possible D gene (6 bases). Germline V gives CDR1 MNHEY, CDR2 SVGAGI. V lost 6 bases to trimming and J lost 6 bases, with 13 bases between them. The CDR3 length is 13 residues. The CDR3 bases are TGTGCCAGCAGGCTCCTTACAGGGGATACGCAGTATTTT. Protein: CASRLLTGDTQYF.

This chain uses TRBV7-2 with TRBJ1-1; D is undetermined. CDR3 length: 14 residues. Germline V lookup: CDR1 SGHTA, CDR2 FQGNSA. The germline V and J ends were trimmed by 2 bases and 4 bases, with 11 bases remaining between them. The CDR3 here is CASSLRWGGTEAFF. The CDR3 DNA follows: TGTGCCAGCAGCTTACGTTGGGGAGGCACTGAAGCTTTCTTT.

The rearrangement links TRBV5-1 to TRBJ2-3; 8 bases line up with TRBD1. This CDR3 contains 17 residues. V lost 0 bases to trimming and J lost 3 bases; unmatched junction nucleotides: 9. The V gene's germline CDR1 is SGHRS and CDR2 YFSETQ. This CDR3 reads CASSLAGTGGRTDTQYF. CDR3 DNA sequence: TGCGCCAGCAGCTTGGCCGGTACAGGGGGACGGACAGATACGCAGTATTTT.

The chain employs TRBV19 and TRBJ2-5; 8 bases align to TRBD1. The CDR3 is made up of 15 amino acids. Germline V gives CDR1 LNHDA, CDR2 SQIVND (reference sequence). The V and J ends lost 8 bases and 4 bases, in that order; junction bases with no gene match: 12. The chain's CDR3 is CASQLRQTGAETQYF. In nucleotides, the CDR3 is TGTGCCAGTCAATTAAGGCAGACAGGGGCAGAGACCCAGTACTTC.

This rearrangement joins TRBV18 to TRBJ1-2; weak D call: TRBD1 (6 bases). V lost 3 bases and J lost 1, with 12 bases in between. Per germline, CDR1 KGHSH and CDR2 LQKENI. The CDR3 has 15 residues. The CDR3 DNA reads TGTGCCAGCTCACCTCGTACAGGGAGTAACTATGGCTACACCTTC. It codes for CASSPRTGSNYGYTF.

This clone has just a few counts. The chain combines TRBV30 with TRBJ2-5, with D possibly matching TRBD2 (5 bases). Between the trimmed V and J ends, which lost 7 bases and 5 bases, there was a span of 11 bases. This CDR3 spans 11 amino acids. Germline V CDR1 and CDR2: GTSNPN, SVGIG (reference sequence). This CDR3 is CASTEVETQYF. CDR3 DNA: TGTGCCTCTACGGAGGTGGAGACCCAGTACTTC.